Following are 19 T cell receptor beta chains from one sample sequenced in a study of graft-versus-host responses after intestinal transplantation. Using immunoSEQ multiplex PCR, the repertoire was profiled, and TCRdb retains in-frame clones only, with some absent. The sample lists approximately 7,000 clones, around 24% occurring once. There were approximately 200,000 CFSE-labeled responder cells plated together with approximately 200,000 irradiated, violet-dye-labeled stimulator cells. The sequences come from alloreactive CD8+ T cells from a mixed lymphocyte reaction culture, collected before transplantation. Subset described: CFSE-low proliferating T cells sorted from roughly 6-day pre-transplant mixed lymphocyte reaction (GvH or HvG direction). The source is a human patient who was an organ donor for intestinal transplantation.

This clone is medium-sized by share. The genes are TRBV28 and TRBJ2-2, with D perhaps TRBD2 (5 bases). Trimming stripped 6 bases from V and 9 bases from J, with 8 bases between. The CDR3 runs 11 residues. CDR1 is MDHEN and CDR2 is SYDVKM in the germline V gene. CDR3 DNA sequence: TGTGCCAGCAGCCCGGGATGGGAGCTGTTTTTT. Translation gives CASSPGWELFF.

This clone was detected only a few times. The CDR3 loop reads CASSRTGSNSPLHF. CDR3 in DNA: TGTGCCAGCAGCCGGACGGGCAGTAATTCACCCCTCCACTTT. J is TRBJ1-6 and V is TRBV6-5; D is unresolved. V lost 6 bases and J lost 6, with 12 bases in between. The CDR3 length is 14 residues. Germline lookup yields CDR1 MNHEY and CDR2 SVGAGI.

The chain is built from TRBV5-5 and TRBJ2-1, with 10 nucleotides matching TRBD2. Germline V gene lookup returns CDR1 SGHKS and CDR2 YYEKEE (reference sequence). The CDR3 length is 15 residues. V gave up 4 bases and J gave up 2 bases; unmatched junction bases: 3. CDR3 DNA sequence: TGTGCCAGCAGCCAAGGGACTAGCGCCTACAATGAGCAGTTCTTC. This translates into CASSQGTSAYNEQFF.

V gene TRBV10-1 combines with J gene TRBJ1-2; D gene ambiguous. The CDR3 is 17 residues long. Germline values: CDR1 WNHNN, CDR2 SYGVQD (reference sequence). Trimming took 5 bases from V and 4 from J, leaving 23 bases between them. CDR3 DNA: TGCGCCAGCAGTCGACCGGGAAAATCACGAAAGACCTATGGCTACACCTTC. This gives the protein CASSRPGKSRKTYGYTF.

CDR3 bases: TGTGCCAGCAGCTTAGCGAATACAGGGGTATGGGGCACAGATACGCAGTATTTT. Protein product: CASSLANTGVWGTDTQYF. This chain connects TRBV13 to TRBJ2-3; 7 bases are a match to TRBD1. Germline V gene sequence: CDR1 PRHDT, CDR2 FYEKMQ (reference sequence). This CDR3 has 18 residues. Losses at the gene ends were 1 base for V and 1 base for J; bases not matched to a gene: 11.

CDR3 residues: CASSNSPARLNEQFF. CDR3 bases: TGCGCCAGCAGCAATAGCCCCGCTCGGCTCAATGAGCAGTTCTTC. V usage is TRBV4-1 and J usage is TRBJ2-1; no clear D gene. V was clipped by 5 bases and J by 6 bases, with 17 bases between them. The CDR3 is 15 residues long. Germline V gene sequence: CDR1 MGHRA, CDR2 YSYEKL.

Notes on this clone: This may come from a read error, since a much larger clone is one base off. As DNA, the CDR3 is TGTGCCAGCAGCTTAGGGGACTACAATGAGCAGTTCTTC. Encoded protein: CASSLGDYNEQFF. V gene TRBV7-2 combines with J gene TRBJ2-1; D gene uncertain. With 1 base removed from V and 3 bases from J, the gap between germline ends came to 4 bases. This CDR3 has 13 residues. CDR1 and CDR2 (germline): SGHTA, FQGNSA.

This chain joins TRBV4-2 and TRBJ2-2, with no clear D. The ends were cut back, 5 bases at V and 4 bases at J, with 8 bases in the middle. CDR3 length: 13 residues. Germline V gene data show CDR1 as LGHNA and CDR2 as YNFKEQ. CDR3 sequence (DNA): TGTGCCAGCAGCGATATGGGCACCGGGGAGCTGTTTTTT. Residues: CASSDMGTGELFF.

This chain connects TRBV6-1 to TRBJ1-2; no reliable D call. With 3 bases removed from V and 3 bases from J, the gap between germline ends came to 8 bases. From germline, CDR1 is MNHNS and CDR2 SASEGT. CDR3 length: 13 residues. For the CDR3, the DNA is TGTGCCAGCAGTGAGATCGGACACTATGGCTACACCTTC. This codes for CASSEIGHYGYTF.

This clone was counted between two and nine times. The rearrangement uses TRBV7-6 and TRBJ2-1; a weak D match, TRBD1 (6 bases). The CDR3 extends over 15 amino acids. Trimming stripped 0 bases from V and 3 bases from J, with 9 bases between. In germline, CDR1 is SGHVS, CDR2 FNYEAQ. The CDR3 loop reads CASSLAQGFYNEQFF. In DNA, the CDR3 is TGTGCCAGCAGCTTAGCACAGGGTTTCTACAATGAGCAGTTCTTC. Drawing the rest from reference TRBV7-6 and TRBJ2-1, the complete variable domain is GAGVSQSPRYKVTKRGQDVALRCDPISGHVSLYWYRQALGQGPEFLTYFNYEAQQDKSGLPNDRFSAERPEGSISTLTIQRTEQRDSAMYRCASSLAQGFYNEQFFGPGTRLTVL.

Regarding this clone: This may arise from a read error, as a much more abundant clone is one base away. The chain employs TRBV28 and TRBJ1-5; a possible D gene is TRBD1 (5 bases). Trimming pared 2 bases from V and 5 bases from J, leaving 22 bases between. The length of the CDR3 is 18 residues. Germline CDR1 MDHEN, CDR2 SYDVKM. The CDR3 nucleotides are TGTGCCAGCAGTTTAACCCTTTCGGGACTAAAGATCGATCAGCCCCAGCATTTT. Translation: CASSLTLSGLKIDQPQHF.

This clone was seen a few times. CDR3 sequence reads: CASTPRSAGETQYF. The CDR3 nucleotides are TGTGCCAGCACCCCCCGATCCGCGGGGGAGACCCAGTACTTC. The chain combines TRBV6-4 with TRBJ2-5; D might be TRBD2 (6 bases). Between the trimmed V and J ends, which lost 7 bases and 5 bases, there was a span of 17 bases. The V gene's germline CDR1 is MRHNA and CDR2 SNTAGT. The CDR3 is made up of 14 amino acids.

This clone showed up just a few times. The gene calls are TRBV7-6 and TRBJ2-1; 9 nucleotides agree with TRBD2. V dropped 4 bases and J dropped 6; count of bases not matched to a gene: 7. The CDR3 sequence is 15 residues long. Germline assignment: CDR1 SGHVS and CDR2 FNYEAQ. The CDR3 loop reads CASSSSGRRINEQFF. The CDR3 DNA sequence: TGTGCCAGCAGCTCCAGCGGGAGGAGGATCAATGAGCAGTTCTTC.

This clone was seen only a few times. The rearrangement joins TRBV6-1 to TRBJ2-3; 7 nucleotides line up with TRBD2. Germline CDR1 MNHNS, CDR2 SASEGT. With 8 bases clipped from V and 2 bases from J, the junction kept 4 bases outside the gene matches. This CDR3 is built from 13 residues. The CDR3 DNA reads TGTGCCAGCGGGGGGACTAACACAGATACGCAGTATTTT. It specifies CASGGTNTDTQYF.

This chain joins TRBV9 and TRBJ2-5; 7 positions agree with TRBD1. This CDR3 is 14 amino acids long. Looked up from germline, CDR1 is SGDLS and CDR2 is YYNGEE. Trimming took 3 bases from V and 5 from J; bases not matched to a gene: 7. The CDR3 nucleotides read TGTGCCAGCAGCGAAGGGACAGTTGGGGAGACCCAGTACTTC. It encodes CASSEGTVGETQYF.

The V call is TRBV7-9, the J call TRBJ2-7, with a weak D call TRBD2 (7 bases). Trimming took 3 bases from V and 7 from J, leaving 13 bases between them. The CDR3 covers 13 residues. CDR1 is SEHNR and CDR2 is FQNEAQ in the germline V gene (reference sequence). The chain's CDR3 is CASSFGGAQEQYF. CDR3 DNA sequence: TGTGCCAGCAGCTTTGGGGGGGCGCAAGAGCAGTACTTC.

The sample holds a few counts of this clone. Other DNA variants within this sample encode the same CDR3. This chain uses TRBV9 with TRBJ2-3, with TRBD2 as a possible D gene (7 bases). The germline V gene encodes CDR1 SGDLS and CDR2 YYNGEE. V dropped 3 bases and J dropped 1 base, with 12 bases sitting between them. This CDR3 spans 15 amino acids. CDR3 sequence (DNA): TGTGCCAGCAGCGAAGGGGGGGGAGGCACAGATACGCAGTATTTT. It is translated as CASSEGGGGTDTQYF.

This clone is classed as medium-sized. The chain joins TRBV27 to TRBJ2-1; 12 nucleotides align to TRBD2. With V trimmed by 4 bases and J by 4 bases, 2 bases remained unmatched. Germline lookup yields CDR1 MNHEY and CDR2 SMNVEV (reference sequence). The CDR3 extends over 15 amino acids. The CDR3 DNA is TGTGCCAGCAGTTGGGGGACTAGCGGGTACAATGAGCAGTTCTTC. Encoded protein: CASSWGTSGYNEQFF.

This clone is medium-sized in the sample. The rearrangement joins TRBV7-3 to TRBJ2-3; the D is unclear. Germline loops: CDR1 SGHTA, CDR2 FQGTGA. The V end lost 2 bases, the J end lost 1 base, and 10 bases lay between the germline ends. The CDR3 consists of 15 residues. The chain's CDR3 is CASSLHVVGTDTQYF. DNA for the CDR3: TGTGCCAGCAGCTTACATGTAGTCGGCACAGATACGCAGTATTTT.